Below are 27 T cell receptor beta chains sequenced from a single sample in a study of T cells expressing NK-cell markers (dated by TCRdb to about 2020). The receptor library was made with 5' RACE. Instrument on record: Illumina HiSeq 2000. The reads underwent TCRdb reprocessing, giving one record for each CDR3 protein sequence and no DNA. The sample table records almost 450,000 distinct CDR3 sequences. About 7.1% of the sample is held by the ten biggest clonotypes. The sample consisted of blood T cells: a sorted CD56 or NKG2C T cell subset, CD4+ or CD8+ T cells, or bulk PBMC T cells (not recorded which). These receptors originate from a woman between 18 and 70 years old in good health.

This CDR3 is CSVGSGQGAGELFF. The chain recombines TRBV29-1 with TRBJ2-2; the D gene TCRdb calls, TRBD1, cannot be checked with no DNA. The CDR3 runs 14 residues. Germline CDR1 and CDR2: SQVTM and ANQGSEA.

The V gene is TRBV7-3, the J gene TRBJ2-1; TCRdb names TRBD1, which stays unverified in the absence of DNA. This CDR3 contains 15 residues. The germline V gene has CDR1 SGHTA and CDR2 FQGTGA. The chain's CDR3 is CASSLGQGMGDEQFF.

V and J are TRBV12-2 and TRBJ1-1; TCRdb designates TRBD1, a call that cannot be tested without DNA. TRBV12-2 is a documented pseudogene. The CDR3 length is 14 residues. CDR3 protein: CATHFLGGGGEAFF.

J is TRBJ2-1 and V is TRBV9; the TCRdb call, TRBD1, lacks DNA for checking. Germline CDR1 reads SGDLS; CDR2 reads YYNGEE. This CDR3 has 15 residues. CDR3 amino acids: CASSNSRDAYNEQFF.

The V call is TRBV5-6, the J call TRBJ2-7. The germline CDR1 and CDR2 sequences are SGHDT and YYEEEE. This CDR3 has 14 amino acids. The chain's CDR3 is CASSRRHIPYEQYF.

V usage is TRBV7-2 and J usage is TRBJ2-4. The germline V gene encodes CDR1 SGHTA and CDR2 FQGNSA. This CDR3 has 13 amino acids. The chain's CDR3 is CASSAEEGHIQYF.

V gene TRBV5-4 combines with J gene TRBJ1-2; TCRdb reports TRBD1, a call that lacks DNA to check it against. Germline V CDR1 and CDR2: SGHNT, YYREEE (reference sequence). The CDR3 sequence is 13 residues long. The CDR3: CASSQTGYYGYTF.

V is TRBV7-8 and J is TRBJ2-2; TCRdb lists TRBD2, though no DNA is available to test this call. The CDR3 is 17 residues long. Looked up from germline, CDR1 is SGHVS and CDR2 is FQNEAQ. CDR3 in amino acids: CASSLAWPSIDTGELFF.

The gene calls are TRBV19 and TRBJ1-2; there is no DNA to check the TCRdb D call of TRBD1. The CDR3 runs to 12 residues. Looked up from germline, CDR1 is LNHDA and CDR2 is SQIVND (reference sequence). This CDR3 is CASTGEDYGYTF.

The chain combines TRBV7-2 with TRBJ2-5. The germline gives CDR1 SGHTA, CDR2 FQGNSA. This CDR3 has 13 amino acids. This CDR3 reads CASSSTGHETQYF.

The CDR3 loop reads CASTHPGQHQETQYF. This chain uses TRBV2 with TRBJ2-5; the TCRdb D gene call, TRBD1, has no DNA to confirm it. The V gene's germline CDR1 is SNHLY and CDR2 FYNNEI. This CDR3 region has 15 residues.

The chain couples TRBV7-3 to TRBJ1-4. This CDR3 region has 15 residues. The germline CDR1 and CDR2 sequences are SGHTA and FQGTGA. CDR3 region: CASSLLPAGYEKLFF.

This chain connects TRBV14 to TRBJ2-3; TCRdb calls TRBD1, which cannot be checked without DNA. The germline gives CDR1 SGHDN, CDR2 FVKESK. The CDR3 runs to 15 residues. The chain's CDR3 is CASSSREWGTDTQYF.

The CDR3 sequence is CASSYVSGDLYSHEQYF. The chain has TRBV6-2 or TRBV6-3 and TRBJ2-7; TCRdb gives TRBD2 as the D gene, but with no DNA this cannot be confirmed. CDR3 length: 17 residues. CDR1 is MNHEY and CDR2 is SVGEGT in the germline V gene.

This chain joins TRBV6-1 and TRBJ2-3; checking the TCRdb D call of TRBD2 is not possible without DNA. The length of the CDR3 is 14 residues. Germline CDR1 reads MNHNS; CDR2 reads SASEGT. CDR3 sequence: CASSTGLPTDTQYF.

This rearrangement joins TRBV6-5 to TRBJ2-3; TCRdb calls TRBD2, which cannot be checked without DNA. Looked up from germline, CDR1 is MNHEY and CDR2 is SVGAGI. The CDR3 is 14 residues long. This chain's CDR3 is CASSSGRATDTQYF.

This chain uses TRBV29-1 with TRBJ2-1. The CDR3 sequence is 12 residues long. Per the germline V gene, CDR1 is SQVTM and CDR2 is ANQGSEA. The CDR3 loop is CSVVHHKDEQFF.

The rearrangement links TRBV6-2 or TRBV6-3 to TRBJ2-7; TCRdb reports TRBD2, a call that lacks DNA to check it against. The CDR3 loop spans 12 amino acids. CDR1 and CDR2 from the germline V gene are MNHEY and SVGEGT. Here the CDR3 reads CASSSEAGGHVF.

This rearrangement joins TRBV12-5 to TRBJ2-1. Germline loops: CDR1 LGHNT, CDR2 FRNRAP. The CDR3 contains 14 residues. CDR3 loop: CASGSGDSYNEQFF.

The chain combines TRBV19 with TRBJ2-7; TCRdb proposes TRBD2, but this gene call is untestable without DNA. Germline CDR1 is LNHDA and CDR2 is SQIVND (reference sequence). The CDR3 has 15 amino acids. The CDR3 spells CASSIQAGGNYEQYF.

The rearrangement uses TRBV6-2 or TRBV6-3 and TRBJ2-1; TCRdb's D call of TRBD2 is untestable without DNA. Germline V lookup: CDR1 MNHEY, CDR2 SVGEGT. This CDR3 has 15 residues. CDR3: CASSIRGTSGVYQFF.

The rearrangement uses TRBV10-3 and TRBJ1-6. Germline CDR1 is ENHRY and CDR2 is SYGVKD. The CDR3 extends over 15 amino acids. CDR3: CAISESSVTNSPLHF.

This chain uses TRBV10-3 with TRBJ1-1; TCRdb's D gene call, TRBD1, goes unchecked for lack of DNA. The CDR3 runs to 12 residues. The germline gives CDR1 ENHRY, CDR2 SYGVKD. The CDR3 protein is CAISDGQPEAFF.

This chain connects TRBV7-9 to TRBJ2-2; TCRdb selects TRBD2, and the lack of DNA leaves this call unchecked. From germline, CDR1 is SEHNR and CDR2 FQNEAQ (reference sequence). The CDR3 is made up of 16 amino acids. The CDR3 protein is CASSLQKRGNTGELFF.

The V call is TRBV5-1, the J call TRBJ2-3; TCRdb's D call of TRBD2 is untestable without DNA. There are 17 residues in the CDR3. From germline, CDR1 is SGHRS and CDR2 YFSETQ. The CDR3 loop is CASSLVPTAGSTDTQYF.

The chain combines TRBV6-5 with TRBJ1-6; as DNA is missing, the TRBD1 call by TCRdb cannot be tested. The CDR3 spans 13 residues. CDR1 and CDR2 (germline): MNHEY, SVGAGI. CDR3 sequence reads: CASSYRDTLPLHF.

The V call is TRBV4-3, the J call TRBJ2-4. The germline V gene encodes CDR1 LGHNA and CDR2 YSLEER. The length of the CDR3 is 13 residues. The CDR3 sequence is CASSQDLKNIQYF.